This T cell receptor beta chain was found in a study of OX40 agonist ivuxolimab in advanced cancers. Sequencing used immunoSEQ multiplex PCR; TCRdb keeps in-frame clones, though not all of them. The sample carries approximately 76,000 clones, 88% recorded once. Excluded were patients having autoimmune disease history or systemic immunosuppression. About this clone: As yet, its antigen is unknown.

General observations from the study: On average, CD8+ T cells showed a greater number of expanded clones than CD4+. There was clonal expansion of CD4+ and CD8+ blood T cells by week 6 at 0.1 to 3.0 mg/kg.

Germline-derived CDR1 and CDR2 are SGHNT and YYREEE (reference sequence). The length of the CDR3 is 12 residues. V was pared by 0 bases and J by 5 bases, with 4 bases between. The source is an adult with an advanced solid tumor such as melanoma, head and neck, liver or kidney cancer. Specimen: CD4+ or CD8+ T cells sorted from blood, collected in a trial of the OX40 agonist ivuxolimab. The V call is TRBV5-4, the J call TRBJ2-3; D is ambiguous. The CDR3 loop is CASSLVGDTQYF. Here the CDR3 DNA reads TGTGCCAGCAGCTTGGTCGGAGATACGCAGTATTTT. The whole variable domain, filled in from reference TRBV5-4 and TRBJ2-3, reads ETGVTQSPTHLIKTRGQQVTLRCSSQSGHNTVSWYQQALGQGPQFIFQYYREEENGRGNFPPRFSGLQFPNYSSELNVNALELDDSALYLCASSLVGDTQYFGPGTRLTVL.